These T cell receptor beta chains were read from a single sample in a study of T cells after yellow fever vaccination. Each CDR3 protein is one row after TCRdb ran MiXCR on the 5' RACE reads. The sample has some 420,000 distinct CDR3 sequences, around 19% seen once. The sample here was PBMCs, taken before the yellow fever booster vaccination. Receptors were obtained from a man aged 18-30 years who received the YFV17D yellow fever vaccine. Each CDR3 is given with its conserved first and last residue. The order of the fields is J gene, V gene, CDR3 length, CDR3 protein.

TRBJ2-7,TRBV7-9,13,CASSLYGTDEQYF
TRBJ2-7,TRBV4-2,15,CASSLDLTASYEQYF
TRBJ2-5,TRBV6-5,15,CASSPSGSPGETQYF
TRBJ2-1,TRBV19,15,CASKRGARGYNEQFF
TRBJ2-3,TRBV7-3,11,CASIRWDTQYF
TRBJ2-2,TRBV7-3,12,CASSETGGELFF
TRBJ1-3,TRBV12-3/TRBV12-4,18,CASSLAPGGAVSGNTIYF
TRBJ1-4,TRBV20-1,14,CSARPGQLNEKLFF
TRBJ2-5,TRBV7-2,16,CASSLARWRGQETQYF
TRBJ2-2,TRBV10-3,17,CAISVMAGTGDTGELFF
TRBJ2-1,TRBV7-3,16,CASSLWTSGGADEQFF
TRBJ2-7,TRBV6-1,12,CASSELTYEQYF
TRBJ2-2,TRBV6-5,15,CASRKGEWSTGELFF
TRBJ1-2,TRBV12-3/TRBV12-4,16,CASSLALLQLYGGYTF
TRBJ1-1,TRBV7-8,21,CASSLGRQLIPLAARNTEAFF
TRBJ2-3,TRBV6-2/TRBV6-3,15,CASVFRDREADTQYF
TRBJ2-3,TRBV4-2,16,CASSQEPRGGSDTQYF
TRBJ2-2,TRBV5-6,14,CASSGLTFTGELFF
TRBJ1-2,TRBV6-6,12,CASSSQLYGYTF
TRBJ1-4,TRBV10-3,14,CAISEPTGRGKLFF
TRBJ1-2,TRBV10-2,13,CASSGGRNYGYTF
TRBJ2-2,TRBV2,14,CAGREGSYTGELFF
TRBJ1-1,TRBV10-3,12,CAISSGTAGAFF
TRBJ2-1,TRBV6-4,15,CASSTGASSYNEQFF